This paragraph covers one T cell receptor (beta chain) sequence. This sample was included in a study of CD8+CD57+ T cells in acquired aplastic anemia. About the research overall: The sorted CD4+ and CD8+ cells yielded an average around 3.2 ug of DNA.

Patients included in sequencing had previously demonstrated CD8+CD57+ cell expansion by flow cytometry. It was genomic DNA that served as the template for profiling TCR beta VDJ and CDR3. MiXCR was run by TCRdb on the reads, yielding one entry per CDR3 protein. The profile shows about 200,000 distinct CDR3 sequences, less than 75% of them singletons. The sequence was collected from a human donor with aplastic anemia. Source material: sorted CD4+, CD8+, or CD8+CD57+ T cells (not recorded which) from PBMCs.

CDR3 nucleotide sequence: TGCGCCAGCAGCCCAATAGTGGGCCACACCTACGAGCAGTACTTC. It encodes CASSPIVGHTYEQYF. The J gene is TRBJ2-7, the V gene TRBV5-1; D ambiguous. Deletions cut 4 bases from V and 2 bases from J, with 16 bases between. The CDR3 sequence is 15 residues long. The V gene's germline CDR1 is SGHRS and CDR2 YFSETQ. Full variable domain (missing parts from reference TRBV5-1 and TRBJ2-7): KAGVTQTPRYLIKTRGQQVTLSCSPISGHRSVSWYQQTPGQGLQFLFEYFSETQRNKGNFPGRFSGRQFSNSRSEMNVSTLELGDSALYLCASSPIVGHTYEQYFGPGTRLTVT.